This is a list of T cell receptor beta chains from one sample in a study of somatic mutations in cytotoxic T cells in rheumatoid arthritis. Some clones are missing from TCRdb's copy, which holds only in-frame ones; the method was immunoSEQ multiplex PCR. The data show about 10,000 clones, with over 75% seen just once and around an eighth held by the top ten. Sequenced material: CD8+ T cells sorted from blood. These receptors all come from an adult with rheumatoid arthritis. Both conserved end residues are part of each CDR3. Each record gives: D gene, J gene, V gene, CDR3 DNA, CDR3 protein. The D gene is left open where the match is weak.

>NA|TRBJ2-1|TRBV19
TGTGCCAGTAGTATGGGCGGGGGCCGCTACAATGAGCAGTTCTTC
CASSMGGGRYNEQFF
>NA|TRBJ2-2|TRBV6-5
TGTGCCAGCAGTTACTATCCCACCGGGGAGCTGTTTTTT
CASSYYPTGELFF
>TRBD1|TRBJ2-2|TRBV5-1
TGCGCCAGCGGAATTGGGACAGGACTGAACACCGGGGAGCTGTTTTTT
CASGIGTGLNTGELFF
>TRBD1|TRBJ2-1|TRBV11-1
TGTGCCAGCAGCTCCTTGGACAGGCGTTACAATGAGCAGTTCTTC
CASSSLDRRYNEQFF
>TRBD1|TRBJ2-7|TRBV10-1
TGCGCCAGCAATAACGCCGGGACAGGCTCCTACGAGCAGTACTTC
CASNNAGTGSYEQYF
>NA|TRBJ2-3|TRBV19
TGTGCCAGTAGTATACAGGGCCCAGATACGCAGTATTTT
CASSIQGPDTQYF
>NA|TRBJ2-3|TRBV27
TGTGCCAGCACTAGCACAGATACGCAGTATTTT
CASTSTDTQYF
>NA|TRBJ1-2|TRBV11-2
TGTGCCAGCAGCTTAGTGGGGGGCGCCGATGGCTACACCTTC
CASSLVGGADGYTF
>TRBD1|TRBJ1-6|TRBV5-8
TGTGCCAGCAGCTTAGGGACAGGGAATTCACCCCTCCACTTT
CASSLGTGNSPLHF
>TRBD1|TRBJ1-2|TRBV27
TGTGCCAGCAGTTTATCAAGGGACAGTAACTATGGCTACACCTTC
CASSLSRDSNYGYTF